This entry lists 26 T cell receptor beta chains sequenced from one sample in a study of tumor-infiltrating lymphocytes in primary liver carcinoma. Germline DNA was extracted too, while blood RNA derived from unsorted whole blood. The template, approximately 500 ng total RNA, yielded TCR beta cDNA made with a constant-region primer. What produced the TCR beta libraries was three nested multiplex PCR rounds using slightly modified ARM-PCR. Each of the first two PCR rounds ran roughly 9 cycles with TRBV1-TRBV30 forward and C-beta reverse primers. One entry per CDR3 protein, called by TCRdb with MiXCR from the multiplex PCR reads. The sample yields 190,000 or so distinct CDR3 sequences, about two thirds seen once. Specimen: peripheral blood. The receptors originated from an older woman with primary liver carcinoma and hepatitis B virus infection.

Turning to this clonotype: This clone may be a read error of a much larger clone one base away. The J gene is TRBJ2-2, the V gene TRBV28, with D perhaps matching TRBD2 (5 bases). Looked up from germline, CDR1 is MDHEN and CDR2 is SYDVKM. The CDR3 loop spans 15 amino acids. CDR3 coding DNA: TGTGCCAGCTCGGACGTTCACATGAACACCGGGGATCTGTTTTTT. Translated: CASSDVHMNTGDLFF.

About this clonotype itself: A much larger clonotype is one base distant, so this may be a read error. The missing conserved phenylalanine or tryptophan at the end of this CDR3 makes a read error likely. The chain combines TRBV6-1 with TRBJ1-2; D is undetermined. The germline V gene has CDR1 MNHNS and CDR2 SASEGT. This CDR3 is built from 15 residues. The V gene lost 0 bases and the J gene lost 3 bases, with 11 bases spanning the gap. The CDR3 spells CASSEAYIAHYGYTS. The CDR3 region has the DNA TGTGCCAGCAGTGAAGCTTACATCGCTCACTATGGCTACACCTCC.

Concerning this clonotype itself: This sequence may be a read error, since a much larger clone differs from it by one base. This rearrangement joins TRBV6-6 to TRBJ2-7; 8 bases are a match to TRBD1. Germline lookup yields CDR1 MNHNY and CDR2 SVGAGI (reference sequence). Losses at the gene ends were 4 bases for V and 2 bases for J; bases not matched to a gene: 4. This CDR3 spans 14 amino acids. As DNA, the CDR3 is TGTGCCAGCAGTTCCGAGACAGGGGCCTACGAGCAGTACTTC. It is translated as CASSSETGAYEQYF.

The sample holds a few counts of this clonotype. The chain uses TRBV5-5 and TRBJ1-4; 12 bases agree with TRBD1. Germline V gene lookup returns CDR1 SGHKS and CDR2 YYEKEE (reference sequence). V dropped 5 bases and J dropped 4; count of bases not matched to a gene: 12. The CDR3 loop spans 18 amino acids. The CDR3 DNA reads as TGTGCCAGCAGGCCCTTTGGGACAGGGGGCGTAATTAATGAAAAACTGTTTTTT. Translated, it gives CASRPFGTGGVINEKLFF.

A remark on this clonotype: A read error is likely, as this CDR3 ends without the conserved phenylalanine or tryptophan. The DNA is omitted, as the CDR3 cannot be located on it reliably, and the CDR3 follows TCRdb's listing. CDR3 amino acids: CASSRLIPEVANEQSL. V is TRBV11-2 and J is TRBJ2-1; the table's D call TRBD2 went unverified against the DNA. Both ends counted, the CDR3 spans 16 residues. Germline V gene lookup returns CDR1 SGHAT and CDR2 FQNNGV.

On this clonotype itself: A read error may produce the germline difference seen at one junction end. The chain carries TRBV7-8 and TRBJ2-1; maybe TRBD2 (5 bases). The CDR3 covers 12 residues. The germline V gene has CDR1 SGHVS and CDR2 FQNEAQ. This CDR3 reads CASNLGLSEKFF. For the CDR3, the DNA is TGTGCCAGCAACTTAGGTCTTAGCGAGAAGTTCTTC.

With respect to this clonotype: One base away lies a much larger clone, so this may be a sequencing read error. J is TRBJ1-1 and V is TRBV6-6; D unresolved. Germline CDR1 is MNHNY and CDR2 is SVGAGI (reference sequence). V was clipped by 4 bases and J by 4 bases, with 13 bases between them. The length of the CDR3 is 14 residues. CDR3 bases: TGTGCCAGCAGTTTTGAGGTTTATAGCACTGAAGCTTTCTTT. This codes for CASSFEVYSTEAFF.

V usage is TRBV28 and J usage is TRBJ2-3; TRBD2 matches at 14 bases. Unmatched junction bases numbered 6, after V lost 2 bases and J lost 2 bases. Germline V gene lookup returns CDR1 MDHEN and CDR2 SYDVKM. This CDR3 comprises 18 residues. The CDR3 nucleotides read TGTGCCAGCAGTTTAGGGACTAGCGGGAGACTTTTCACAGATACGCAGTATTTT. Residues: CASSLGTSGRLFTDTQYF.

This sequence joins TRBV28 and TRBJ2-7; D call uncertain. The germline V and J ends were trimmed by 3 bases and 2 bases, with 14 bases remaining between them. Germline V gives CDR1 MDHEN, CDR2 SYDVKM. This CDR3 region has 15 residues. CDR3 coding DNA: TGTGCCAGCAGTTTGCCCATCAATGGTCCCTACGAGCAGTACTTC. It codes for CASSLPINGPYEQYF.

CDR3 sequence reads: CASSRAGGRDTQYF. The CDR3 nucleotides are TGTGCCAGCAGTCGAGCGGGAGGGCGGGATACGCAGTATTTT. The chain couples TRBV28 to TRBJ2-3; 10 bases are a match to TRBD2. V lost 5 bases and J lost 6; bases outside the gene matches: 5. CDR3 length equals 14 residues. CDR1 and CDR2 from the germline V gene are MDHEN and SYDVKM.

With respect to this clonotype: This may be a read error: a much more frequent sequence differs by one nucleotide. V gene TRBV4-1 combines with J gene TRBJ2-1, with 8 positions matching TRBD2. This CDR3 has 15 residues. CDR1 MGHRA and CDR2 YSYEKL come from the germline V gene. CDR3 residues: CASSQDLSGNNKQFF. The CDR3 bases are TGCGCCAGCAGCCAAGACCTTAGCGGGAACAATAAGCAGTTCTTC.

Concerning this clonotype: A much bigger clone sits one base away, suggesting this may be a read error. Since no conserved phenylalanine or tryptophan closes the CDR3, a read error is the likely cause. This chain links TRBV10-3 with TRBJ2-5, with 8 bases fitting TRBD1. Germline V gene data show CDR1 as ENHRY and CDR2 as SYGVKD. The CDR3 has 14 amino acids. The junction had 1 base not matched to a gene; V was cut back by 4 bases and J by 0 bases. The CDR3, as DNA: TGTGCCATCAGTGCGGGACAGGACCAAGAGACCCAGTACCTC. Protein product: CAISAGQDQETQYL.

Regarding this clonotype: At one of its ends the junction is not consistent with the germline gene, which may arise from a read error. The genes are TRBV11-3 and TRBJ1-1; 7 nucleotides line up with TRBD1. This CDR3 has 15 amino acids. The germline gives CDR1 SGHNT, CDR2 YENEEA. The CDR3 DNA reads TGTGCTAGCAGCGGCCCGGGACAGACGAACACTGTAGCTTTCTTT. Its protein is CASSGPGQTNTVAFF. The full variable domain, rest sourced from reference TRBV11-3 and TRBJ1-1, is EAGVVQSPRYKIIEKKQPVAFWCNPISGHNTLYWYLQNLGQGPELLIRYENEEAVDDSQLPKDRFSAERLKGVDSTLKIQPAELGDSAVYLCASSGPGQTNTVAFFGQGTRLTVV.

The rearrangement uses TRBV11-1 and TRBJ1-2; a weak D match, TRBD1 (5 bases). Looked up from germline, CDR1 is SGHAT and CDR2 is FQDESV (reference sequence). The length of the CDR3 is 12 residues. Deletions cut 5 bases from V and 10 bases from J, with 14 bases between. As DNA, the CDR3 is TGTGCCAGCAGCACTGGACAAGCCACCTACACCTTC. Amino acids: CASSTGQATYTF.

A word on this clonotype: One end of the junction is discordant with germline, which a read error may explain. The gene calls are TRBV6-2 or TRBV6-3 and TRBJ2-3, with D tentatively TRBD1 (5 bases). Looked up from germline, CDR1 is MNHEY and CDR2 is SVGEGT. This CDR3 has 15 amino acids. The CDR3 spells CAISYAETRTGTQYF. As DNA, the CDR3 is TGTGCCATCAGTTACGCGGAAACCCGCACAGGTACGCAGTATTTT.

The chain joins TRBV12-3 or TRBV12-4 to TRBJ2-2; 10 bases align to TRBD2. This CDR3 has 15 amino acids. The V gene end was trimmed by 7 bases and the J gene end by 11 bases; junction bases not matched to a gene: 13. The CDR3 DNA sequence: TGTGCCAGCAACCTAAGCGGGAGGGCCTCCGTAGAGCTGTTTTTT. Translated: CASNLSGRASVELFF.

This chain joins TRBV6-1 and TRBJ2-3; D is unclear. Trimming left V 7 bases short and J 2 bases short, with 13 bases between. The length of the CDR3 is 14 residues. Germline V lookup: CDR1 MNHNS, CDR2 SASEGT. CDR3 sequence: CASKGPRNTDTQYF. CDR3 DNA: TGTGCCAGCAAAGGGCCTAGGAACACAGATACGCAGTATTTT.

On this clonotype itself: This may stem from a read error, because a much larger clone lies one nucleotide away. This chain links TRBV12-3 or TRBV12-4 with TRBJ1-5; unclear D gene. CDR3 length: 18 residues. In DNA, the CDR3 is TGTGCCAGCAGTCTATCCACCGGCGGCAAATTTAGCAATCAGCCCCAGCAATTT. Encoded protein: CASSLSTGGKFSNQPQQF.

Note on this clonotype: No conserved phenylalanine or tryptophan ends this CDR3, so it is likely a read error. The chain recombines TRBV11-2 with TRBJ1-2; perhaps TRBD1 as D (6 bases). CDR3 length equals 18 residues. Germline CDR1 and CDR2: SGHAT and FQNNGV. CDR3 sequence reads: CASSLAFRDTNPNYGYTL. In nucleotides, the CDR3 is TGTGCCAGCAGCTTAGCTTTCCGGGACACCAACCCAAACTATGGTTACACCCTC.

This rearrangement joins TRBV6-2 or TRBV6-3 to TRBJ1-5; D unresolved. CDR3 length equals 13 residues. Germline V gene lookup returns CDR1 MNHEY and CDR2 SVGEGT. Trimming shortened V by 9 bases and J by 16 bases, and 25 bases separated the two germline ends. CDR3 sequence reads: CASIAETWGARHF. CDR3 nucleotides: TGTGCCAGTATTGCGGAGACCTGGGGAGCGCGTCATTTT.

About this clonotype: Given a much more abundant clone one base away, this may be a read error. This rearrangement joins TRBV6-6 to TRBJ2-3; TRBD1 agrees at 8 bases. The CDR3 loop spans 17 amino acids. CDR1 is MNHNY and CDR2 is SVGAGI in the germline V gene (reference sequence). This chain's CDR3 is CGSSTWTGRSGTDTQYF. CDR3 coding DNA: TGTGGCAGCAGTACTTGGACAGGGAGGAGTGGCACAGATACGCAGTATTTT.

Of note for this clonotype: This clone may be a read error of a much larger clone one base away. The gene calls are TRBV5-1 and TRBJ2-7; TRBD2 matches at 11 bases. CDR3 length: 16 amino acids. Germline CDR1 is SGHRS and CDR2 is YFSETQ. The DNA of the CDR3 is TGCGCCCGCAGCTTGCTAGCGGGAGGCGTAGGCTACGAGCAGTACTTC. It specifies CARSLLAGGVGYEQYF.

In the case of this clonotype: This clone may be a read error of a much larger clone one base away. The rearrangement links TRBV4-1 to TRBJ1-3; D remains unclear. The germline V gene has CDR1 MGHRA and CDR2 YSYEKL. This CDR3 has 15 amino acids. The CDR3 nucleotides are TGCGCCAGCAGCCAAGATCGGAATGCCCGAAGCACCGTATATTTT. Protein sequence: CASSQDRNARSTVYF.

This clonotype showed up just a few times. V is TRBV5-4 and J is TRBJ2-3, with D unclear. CDR3 length: 14 amino acids. Trimming pared 4 bases from V and 8 bases from J, leaving 17 bases between. CDR1 is SGHNT and CDR2 is YYREEE in the germline V gene (reference sequence). The CDR3 nucleotides are TGTGCCAGCAGCCTAGACGGCCCTGCAGGTACGCAGTATTTT. Encoded protein: CASSLDGPAGTQYF.

About this clonotype: A much larger clone differs from this one at a single base, so this may be a read error. The CDR3 here is CAGRRTGSSNQPQHF. As DNA, the CDR3 is TGTGCCGGCAGAAGGACAGGGTCGAGCAATCAGCCCCAGCATTTT. This sequence joins TRBV6-2 or TRBV6-3 and TRBJ1-5; 8 bases align to TRBD1. The CDR3 has 15 amino acids. Germline V CDR1 and CDR2: MNHEY, SVGEGT.

This clonotype was seen just once. The rearrangement uses TRBV11-3 and TRBJ2-7, with 7 bases aligning to TRBD1. The CDR3 consists of 16 residues. Germline CDR1 is SGHNT and CDR2 is YENEEA. V was clipped by 7 bases and J by 4 bases; unmatched bases: 16. The CDR3 DNA reads TGTGCCAGCATCCTTATTAGGGGGACAGAGCCATACGAGCAGTACTTC. Translation gives CASILIRGTEPYEQYF.